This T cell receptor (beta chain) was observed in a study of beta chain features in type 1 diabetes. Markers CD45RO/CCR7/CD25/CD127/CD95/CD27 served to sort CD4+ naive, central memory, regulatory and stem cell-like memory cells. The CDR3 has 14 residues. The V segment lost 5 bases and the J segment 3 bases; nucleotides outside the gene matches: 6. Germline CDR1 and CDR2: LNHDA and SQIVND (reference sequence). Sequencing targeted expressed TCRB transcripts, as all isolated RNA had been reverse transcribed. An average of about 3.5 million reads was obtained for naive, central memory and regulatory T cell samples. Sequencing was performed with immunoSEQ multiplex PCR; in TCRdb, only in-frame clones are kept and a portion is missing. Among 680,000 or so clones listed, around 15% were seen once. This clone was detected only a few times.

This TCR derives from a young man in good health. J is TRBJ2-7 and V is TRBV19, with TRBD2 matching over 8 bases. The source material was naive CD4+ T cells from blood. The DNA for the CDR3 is TGTGCCAGTAGTCCGGGACTAGTCTTCTACGAGCAGTACTTC. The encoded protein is CASSPGLVFYEQYF.